This TCR beta chain was observed in a study of OX40 agonist ivuxolimab in advanced cancers. The method was immunoSEQ multiplex PCR; TCRdb's version includes in-frame clones alone and lacks a portion of them. The repertoire includes around 92,000 clones, around 94% of them detected once, and 0.25% to 0.3% sits in the top ten. Comment on this clone: The antigen is unknown.

Study-wide results and caveats: More expanded clones were found, on average, in CD8+ than in CD4+ T cells.

Germline V gene lookup returns CDR1 SGHRS and CDR2 YFSETQ. CDR3 length equals 15 residues. Trimming took 1 base from V and 5 from J; bases not matched to a gene: 6. This TCR was recovered from an adult with an advanced solid tumor such as melanoma, head and neck, liver or kidney cancer. The sequenced sample was CD4+ or CD8+ T cells sorted from blood, obtained in a trial of the OX40 agonist ivuxolimab. The rearrangement uses TRBV5-1 and TRBJ2-3, with 8 bases identical to TRBD1. CDR3 region: CASSLSGGEGDTQYF. The CDR3 DNA reads TGCGCCAGCAGCTTGTCAGGGGGCGAGGGAGATACGCAGTATTTT.